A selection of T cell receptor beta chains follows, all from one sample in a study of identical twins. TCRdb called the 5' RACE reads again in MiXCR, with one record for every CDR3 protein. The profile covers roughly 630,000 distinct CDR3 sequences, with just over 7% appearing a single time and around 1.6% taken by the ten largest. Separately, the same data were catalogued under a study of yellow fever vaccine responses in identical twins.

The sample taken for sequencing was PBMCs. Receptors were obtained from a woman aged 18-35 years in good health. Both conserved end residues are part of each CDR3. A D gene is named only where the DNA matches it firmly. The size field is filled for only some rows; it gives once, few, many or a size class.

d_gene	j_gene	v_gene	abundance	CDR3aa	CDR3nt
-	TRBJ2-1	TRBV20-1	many	CSARTHNEQFF	TGCAGTGCTAGGACCCACAATGAGCAGTTCTTC
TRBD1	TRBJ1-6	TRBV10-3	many	CAISESTGGNSPLHF	TGTGCCATCAGTGAGTCGACAGGGGGCAATTCACCCCTCCACTTT
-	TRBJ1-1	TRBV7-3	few	CASSRGGAEAFF	TGTGCCAGCAGTCGAGGGGGGGCCGAGGCTTTCTTT
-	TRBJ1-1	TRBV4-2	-	CASSQARGDEAFF	TGTGCCAGCAGCCAGGCCAGGGGAGATGAAGCTTTCTTT
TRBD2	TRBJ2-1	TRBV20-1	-	CSAGIPGGGNEQFF	TGCAGTGCTGGTATTCCGGGGGGGGGAAATGAGCAGTTCTTC
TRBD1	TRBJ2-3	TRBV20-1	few	CSARAGTGAADTQYF	TGCAGTGCTAGAGCCGGGACAGGGGCGGCAGATACGCAGTATTTT
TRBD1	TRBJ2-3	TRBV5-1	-	CASSWGTVGTASTDTQYF	TGCGCCAGCAGCTGGGGGACAGTAGGGACGGCTAGCACAGATACGCAGTATTTT
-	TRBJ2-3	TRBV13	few	CASSPTTEADTQYF	TGTGCCAGCAGCCCTACGACAGAAGCAGATACGCAGTATTTT
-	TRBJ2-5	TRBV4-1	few	CASSPRVQETQYF	TGCGCCAGCAGCCCCCGTGTCCAAGAGACCCAGTACTTC
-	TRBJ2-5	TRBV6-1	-	CASSGPTLGETQYF	TGTGCCAGCTCCGGTCCAACTCTGGGGGAGACCCAGTACTTC
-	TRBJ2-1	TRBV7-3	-	CASSLIAEGYNEQFF	TGTGCCAGCAGCTTAATAGCGGAAGGGTACAATGAGCAGTTCTTC
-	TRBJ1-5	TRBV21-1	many	CASSTQGYPYSTLQNQPQHF	TGTGCCAGCAGCACCCAGGGTTATCCCTACTCTACCCTCCAAAATCAGCCCCAGCATTTT
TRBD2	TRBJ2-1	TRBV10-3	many	CAISGGSSYNEQFF	TGTGCCATCAGCGGGGGGAGCTCCTACAATGAGCAGTTCTTC
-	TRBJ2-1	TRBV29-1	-	CSGYYPLYNEQFF	TGCAGCGGATACTACCCCCTCTACAATGAGCAGTTCTTC
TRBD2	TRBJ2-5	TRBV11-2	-	CASSLSAGLAGVETQYF	TGTGCCAGCAGCTTGTCTGCGGGACTAGCGGGAGTAGAGACCCAGTACTTC
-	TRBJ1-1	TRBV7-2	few	CASSFNRVLNTEAFF	TGTGCCAGCAGCTTTAACAGGGTCTTGAACACTGAAGCTTTCTTT
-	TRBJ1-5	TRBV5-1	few	CASSRGGRAQPQHF	TGCGCCAGCAGCCGCGGAGGGAGGGCTCAGCCCCAGCATTTT
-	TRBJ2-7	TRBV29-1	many	CSVVLSSYEQYF	TGCAGCGTTGTGCTAAGCTCCTACGAGCAGTACTTC
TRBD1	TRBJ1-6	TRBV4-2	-	CASSAPGGEKSPLHF	TGTGCCAGCAGCGCTCCAGGGGGGGAAAAGTCACCCCTCCACTTT